This entry features one TCR beta chain sequence. Its antigen remains unidentified. The CDR3 runs to 13 residues. The V end lost 5 bases, the J end lost 6 bases, and 14 bases lay between the germline ends. CDR1 is SGHAT, CDR2 FQDESV, per germline (reference sequence). The data were taken from a study of yellow fever vaccine responses in identical twins. Study results and limitations: Vaccine T cell responses of twins reportedly seemed partly convergent and partly personalized.

TCRdb re-analysed the RT-PCR reads in MiXCR, keeping a single row per CDR3 protein. The table shows more than 350 distinct CDR3 sequences, with approximately 90% occurring only once. The sequence came from a woman aged 18 to 35 who received the yellow fever vaccine. This specimen consisted of T cells from blood (PBMCs), unsorted or a sorted subset (not recorded which), obtained before or after yellow fever vaccination (not recorded which). The chain carries TRBV11-1 and TRBJ2-7; D is tentatively TRBD1 or TRBD2 (5 bases each). For the CDR3, the DNA is TGTGCCAGCAGCCGGGGACGCTTACTCGAGCAGTACTTC. Residues: CASSRGRLLEQYF.